These 3 T cell receptor beta chains originate from one sample sequenced in a study of T cells of healthy individuals. TCRdb reanalysed the 5' RACE reads using MiXCR and keeps one entry per CDR3 protein. This table holds about 63,000 distinct CDR3 sequences, 16% found once. Source of these receptors: a human donor in good health.

This clonotype was found a few times. This sequence joins TRBV6-6 and TRBJ2-1, with D hard to call. The germline CDR1 and CDR2 sequences are MNHNY and SVGAGI (reference sequence). V lost 8 bases and J 0 bases, leaving 8 bases between the germline ends. The CDR3 is 13 amino acids. The CDR3 sequence: CASGRSSYNEQFF. In DNA form, the CDR3 reads TGTGCCAGCGGACGGAGCTCCTACAATGAGCAGTTCTTC.

V usage is TRBV6-5 and J usage is TRBJ2-7; D perhaps matches TRBD2 (5 bases). In germline, CDR1 is MNHEY, CDR2 SVGAGI. The CDR3 sequence is 17 residues long. V lost 2 bases and J 1 base, leaving 18 bases between the germline ends. The CDR3 loop reads CASSYDALSGGSYEQYF. CDR3 in DNA: TGTGCCAGCAGTTACGATGCATTGTCAGGCGGGTCCTACGAGCAGTACTTC.

Notes on this clonotype: A much larger clone lies one base from this, so it may be a read error. This chain connects TRBV3-1 to TRBJ2-7; maybe TRBD2 (6 bases). Trimming shortened V by 1 base and J by 5 bases, and 12 bases separated the two germline ends. This CDR3 has 14 amino acids. The germline CDR1 and CDR2 sequences are LGHDT and YNNKEL (reference sequence). The CDR3 DNA sequence: TGTGCCAGCAGCCAAGGGGACTGGCGACACGAGCAGTACTTC. Translation: CASSQGDWRHEQYF.